The present entry profiles one T cell receptor (beta chain) with its context. The data stem from a study of T-cell memory formation after mild COVID-19. TCRdb re-derived calls from the 5' RACE reads in MiXCR, one entry per CDR3 protein. Found here are 150,000 to 200,000 distinct CDR3 sequences, about a sixth of them singletons; the top ten hold around 1.9%. Trimming stripped 1 base from V and 4 bases from J, with 17 bases between. Germline CDR1 and CDR2: LGHDT and YNNKEL (reference sequence). This CDR3 has 16 amino acids. Sequenced: PBMCs or a T cell subset sorted from them (not recorded which). This clonotype was obtained from an adult woman who had mild COVID-19 (a few samples of this study predate the infection). Cell type and time point are not known. The chain is built from TRBV3-1 and TRBJ2-7; possible D gene TRBD1, 5 bases. CDR3 nucleotide sequence: TGTGCCAGCAGCCAAGTATGGACACCTAGAAGTTACGAGCAGTACTTC. As protein: CASSQVWTPRSYEQYF.